Listed here are 21 T cell receptor beta chains from one sample, sequenced in a study of T cells after yellow fever vaccination. TCRdb re-called the 5' RACE reads with MiXCR, one entry per CDR3 protein. The repertoire holds roughly 500,000 distinct CDR3 sequences, roughly a fifth seen once, with more than 13% in the top ten. Sequencing was performed on PBMCs, taken 15 days after the yellow fever booster vaccination. These receptors were collected from a man aged 30 to 39 who received the YFV17D yellow fever vaccine.

The chain carries TRBV9 and TRBJ2-4, with no clear D. The CDR3 runs to 14 residues. CDR1 and CDR2 (germline): SGDLS, YYNGEE. V was clipped by 0 bases and J by 9 bases, with 13 bases between them. The CDR3 loop reads CASSVDQATGIQYF. In DNA, the CDR3 is TGTGCCAGCAGCGTAGATCAGGCTACCGGCATTCAGTACTTC.

The chain joins TRBV29-1 to TRBJ2-5; maybe TRBD2 (6 bases). The CDR3 contains 12 residues. CDR1 and CDR2 from the germline V gene are SQVTM and ANQGSEA. Trimming removed 6 bases from V and 3 bases from J, with 11 bases in between. CDR3 nucleotide sequence: TGCAGCGTCGGACTAAACAAAGAGACCCAGTACTTC. Amino acids: CSVGLNKETQYF. The variable domain in full, completed from reference TRBV29-1 and TRBJ2-5, reads SAVISQKPSRDICQRGTSLTIQCQVDSQVTMMFWYRQQPGQSLTLIATANQGSEATYESGFVIDKFPISRPNLTFSTLTVSNMSPEDSSIYLCSVGLNKETQYFGPGTRLLVL.

The chain links TRBV3-1 to TRBJ2-3; maybe TRBD2 (6 bases). Trimming removed 5 bases at V and 5 bases at J, with 17 bases between. CDR1 LGHDT and CDR2 YNNKEL come from the germline V gene (reference sequence). The CDR3 has 15 residues. The CDR3 coding sequence is TGTGCCAGCAGCTACCTGGGGGGAGAGGTAGATACGCAGTATTTT. This sequence encodes CASSYLGGEVDTQYF.

This clonotype was counted a few times. The chain employs TRBV14 and TRBJ2-3; no clear D. CDR3 length: 14 residues. Germline values: CDR1 SGHDN, CDR2 FVKESK. V gave up 5 bases and J gave up 2 bases, with 11 bases separating them. The CDR3 nucleotides are TGTGCCAGCAGCGATCCCAGACACACAGATACGCAGTATTTT. Translation gives CASSDPRHTDTQYF.

The sample holds a few counts of this clonotype. CDR3 DNA sequence: TGTGCCAGCAGCCTCTGGGAAGGGGAGACCCAGTACTTC. It specifies CASSLWEGETQYF. The genes are TRBV7-3 and TRBJ2-5; D gene unclear. The V end lost 5 bases, the J end lost 5 bases, and 12 bases lay between the germline ends. The CDR3 is 13 residues long. Germline CDR1 is SGHTA and CDR2 is FQGTGA.

This clonotype turned up a few times. V gene TRBV27 combines with J gene TRBJ2-1, with 11 bases lining up with TRBD2. The V gene end was trimmed by 3 bases and the J gene end by 6 bases; junction bases not matched to a gene: 4. The CDR3 extends over 15 amino acids. Germline values: CDR1 MNHEY, CDR2 SMNVEV (reference sequence). The CDR3 spells CASSLSTSGANEQFF. For the CDR3, the DNA is TGTGCCAGCAGTTTGTCGACTAGCGGGGCCAATGAGCAGTTCTTC.

The rearrangement uses TRBV2 and TRBJ1-1; 12 nucleotides align to TRBD1. The CDR3 loop spans 14 amino acids. J lost 4 bases, V lost 6 bases, and 3 bases had no gene match. Germline assignment: CDR1 SNHLY and CDR2 FYNNEI. The CDR3 reads CASRGQGAGTEAFF. In DNA, the CDR3 is TGTGCCAGCAGGGGACAGGGGGCCGGCACTGAAGCTTTCTTT. Filled out from reference TRBV2 and TRBJ1-1, the complete variable domain reads EPEVTQTPSHQVTQMGQEVILRCVPISNHLYFYWYRQILGQKVEFLVSFYNNEISEKSEIFDDQFSVERPDGSNFTLKIRSTKLEDSAMYFCASRGQGAGTEAFFGQGTRLTVV.

This chain uses TRBV7-3 with TRBJ2-1; possible D gene TRBD2, 5 bases. The V end was cut by 4 bases, the J end by 5 bases, with 9 bases between. In germline, CDR1 is SGHTA, CDR2 FQGTGA. There are 13 residues in the CDR3. The CDR3: CASSSTTDNEQFF. DNA for the CDR3: TGTGCCAGCAGCTCGACTACCGACAATGAGCAGTTCTTC.

This clonotype was counted ten times or more. This chain joins TRBV29-1 and TRBJ1-2, with 9 bases lining up with TRBD1. The CDR3 runs to 13 residues. CDR1 SQVTM and CDR2 ANQGSEA come from the germline V gene. The trim removed 3 bases at V and 6 bases at J, leaving 5 bases unmatched. The CDR3 nucleotides are TGCAGCGTTGACGGACAGGGGTCACATGGCTACACCTTC. Translated, it gives CSVDGQGSHGYTF.

This clonotype was detected a few times. The rearrangement links TRBV20-1 to TRBJ2-2; D gene ambiguous. The germline V gene encodes CDR1 DFQATT and CDR2 SNEGSKA (reference sequence). Trimming removed 1 base from V and 1 base from J, with 10 bases in between. This CDR3 contains 15 residues. The CDR3 bases are TGCAGTGCTAGAGTCCGCGACCGGAACACCGGGGAGCTGTTTTTT. This codes for CSARVRDRNTGELFF.

This clonotype was counted a few times. This chain links TRBV7-9 with TRBJ1-6; 7 bases agree with TRBD1. This CDR3 comprises 14 residues. Germline V gene data show CDR1 as SEHNR and CDR2 as FQNEAQ (reference sequence). J lost 6 bases, V lost 8 bases, and 7 bases had no gene match. CDR3 DNA: TGTGCCAGCGCCTCGGGACAGCTTAATTCACCCCTCCACTTT. Translating it yields CASASGQLNSPLHF.

In its sample, this clonotype was seen a few times. The chain couples TRBV7-2 to TRBJ1-1, with D maybe TRBD1 (6 bases). The V end was cut by 5 bases, the J end by 11 bases, with 18 bases between. This CDR3 has 13 residues. Germline lookup yields CDR1 SGHTA and CDR2 FQGNSA. In DNA, the CDR3 is TGTGCCAGCAGCCCGGAGGGGGGGAGATACGCTTTCTTT. Its protein product is CASSPEGGRYAFF.

V usage is TRBV12-3 or TRBV12-4 and J usage is TRBJ2-7; no firm D call. V was clipped by 2 bases and J by 6 bases, with 5 bases between them. This CDR3 comprises 11 residues. CDR3 amino acids: CASSLSFEQYF. The CDR3 nucleotides read TGTGCCAGCAGTTTAAGTTTCGAGCAGTACTTC.

This clonotype was counted between two and nine times. V usage is TRBV4-2 and J usage is TRBJ2-7, with a weak D call TRBD2 (6 bases). Per germline, CDR1 LGHNA and CDR2 YNFKEQ. The CDR3 length is 15 residues. Between the trimmed V and J ends, which lost 3 bases and 0 bases, there was a span of 12 bases. The DNA of the CDR3 is TGTGCCAGCAGCCATGCGGGGAGCAGCTCCTACGAGCAGTACTTC. This sequence encodes CASSHAGSSSYEQYF.

The chain recombines TRBV18 with TRBJ2-3, with 7 positions matching TRBD2. The trim removed 8 bases at V and 0 bases at J, leaving 5 bases unmatched. The CDR3 runs 14 residues. Looked up from germline, CDR1 is KGHSH and CDR2 is LQKENI. The CDR3 nucleotides read TGTGCCAGCACCGAAGCGGGAAGCACAGATACGCAGTATTTT. It specifies CASTEAGSTDTQYF.

The CDR3 bases are TGCGCCAGCAGCATTCAGGGGGGAAACGAAAAACTGTTTTTT. Encoded protein: CASSIQGGNEKLFF. V gene TRBV5-1 combines with J gene TRBJ1-4; TRBD1 agrees at 7 bases. V was clipped by 4 bases and J by 8 bases; unmatched bases: 8. This CDR3 has 14 residues. Germline-derived CDR1 and CDR2 are SGHRS and YFSETQ. Drawing the rest from reference TRBV5-1 and TRBJ1-4, the complete variable domain is KAGVTQTPRYLIKTRGQQVTLSCSPISGHRSVSWYQQTPGQGLQFLFEYFSETQRNKGNFPGRFSGRQFSNSRSEMNVSTLELGDSALYLCASSIQGGNEKLFFGSGTQLSVL.

V and J are TRBV11-1 and TRBJ2-1; 10 bases are a match to TRBD2. This CDR3 has 15 residues. Germline lookup yields CDR1 SGHAT and CDR2 FQDESV (reference sequence). V lost 1 base, J lost 7 bases, and 4 bases stayed unmatched. In DNA, the CDR3 is TGTGCCAGCAGCTTAGAAGCGGGAGGGCCGAATGAGCAGTTCTTC. It yields the protein CASSLEAGGPNEQFF.

This clonotype was seen only a few times. The chain has TRBV29-1 and TRBJ2-4; 8 bases align to TRBD2. Germline CDR1 is SQVTM and CDR2 is ANQGSEA. Trimming removed 4 bases from V and 1 base from J; junction bases left unmatched: 6. The CDR3 runs to 15 residues. CDR3 nucleotide sequence: TGCAGCGTTGCCGGGGGGGCGCGGGCCAAAAACATTCAGTACTTC. Residues: CSVAGGARAKNIQYF.

The chain carries TRBV30 and TRBJ2-3; TRBD2 is a possible D gene (6 bases). The CDR3 loop spans 15 amino acids. The V gene lost 0 bases and the J gene lost 3 bases, with 13 bases spanning the gap. From germline, CDR1 is GTSNPN and CDR2 SVGIG (reference sequence). The CDR3 DNA reads TGTGCCTGGAGTGTATTAAGACTAGGAACAGATACGCAGTATTTT. Translated, it gives CAWSVLRLGTDTQYF. Based on the CDR3 plus reference TRBV30 and TRBJ2-3, the full variable domain is SQTIHQWPATLVQPVGSPLSLECTVEGTSNPNLYWYRQAAGRGLQLLFYSVGIGQISSEVPQNLSASRPQDRQFILSSKKLLLSDSGFYLCAWSVLRLGTDTQYFGPGTRLTVL.

This clonotype has just a few counts. The V call is TRBV3-1, the J call TRBJ2-6; D unresolved. Germline V lookup: CDR1 LGHDT, CDR2 YNNKEL (reference sequence). V was trimmed by 1 base and J by 2 bases, leaving 6 bases between them. There are 15 residues in the CDR3. This CDR3 is CASSQGVPGANVLTF. For the CDR3, the DNA is TGTGCCAGCAGCCAAGGCGTCCCTGGGGCCAACGTCCTGACTTTC.

This clonotype appeared a few times. This rearrangement joins TRBV10-3 to TRBJ2-6; possible D gene TRBD1, 5 bases. The CDR3 is 14 amino acids. Germline V gene data show CDR1 as ENHRY and CDR2 as SYGVKD. V was pared by 10 bases and J by 0 bases, with 10 bases between. CDR3 nucleotides: TGTGCCACCGAACAGGTCTCTGGGGCCAACGTCCTGACTTTC. It encodes CATEQVSGANVLTF.